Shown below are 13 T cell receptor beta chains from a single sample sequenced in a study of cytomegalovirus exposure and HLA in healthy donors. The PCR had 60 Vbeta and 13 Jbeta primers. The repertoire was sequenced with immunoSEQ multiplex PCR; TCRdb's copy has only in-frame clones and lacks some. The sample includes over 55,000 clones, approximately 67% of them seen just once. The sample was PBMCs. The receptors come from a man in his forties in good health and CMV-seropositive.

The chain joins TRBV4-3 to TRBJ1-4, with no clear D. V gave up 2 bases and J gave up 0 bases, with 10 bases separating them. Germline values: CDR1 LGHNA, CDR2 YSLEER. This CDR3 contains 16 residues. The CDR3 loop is CASSQNRLSTNEKLFF. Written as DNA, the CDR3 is TGCGCCAGCAGCCAAAATAGACTCTCAACTAATGAAAAACTGTTTTTT.

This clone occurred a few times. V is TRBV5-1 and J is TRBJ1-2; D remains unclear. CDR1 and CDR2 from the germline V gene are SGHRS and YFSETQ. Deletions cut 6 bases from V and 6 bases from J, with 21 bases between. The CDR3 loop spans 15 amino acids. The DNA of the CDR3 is TGCGCCAGCACCCAAAGCGGCACCCTTAGGGATGGCTACACCTTC. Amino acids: CASTQSGTLRDGYTF.

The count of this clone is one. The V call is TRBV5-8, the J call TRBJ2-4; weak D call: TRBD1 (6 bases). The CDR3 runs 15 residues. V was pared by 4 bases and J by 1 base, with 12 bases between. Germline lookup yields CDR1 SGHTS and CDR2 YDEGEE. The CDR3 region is CASSRQVVAKNIQYF. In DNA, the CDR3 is TGTGCCAGCAGCCGACAGGTAGTGGCCAAAAACATTCAGTACTTC.

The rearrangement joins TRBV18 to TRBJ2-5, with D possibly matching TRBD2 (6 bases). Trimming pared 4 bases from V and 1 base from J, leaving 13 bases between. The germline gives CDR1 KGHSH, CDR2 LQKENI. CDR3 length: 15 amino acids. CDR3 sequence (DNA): TGTGCCAGCTCACTGGGAGGAACAGCCCAAGAGACCCAGTACTTC. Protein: CASSLGGTAQETQYF.

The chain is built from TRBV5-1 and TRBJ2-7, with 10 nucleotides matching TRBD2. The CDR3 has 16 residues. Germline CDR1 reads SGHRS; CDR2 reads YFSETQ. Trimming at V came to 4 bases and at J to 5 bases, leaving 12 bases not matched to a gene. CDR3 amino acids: CASSPGPSGRADEQYF. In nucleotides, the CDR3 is TGCGCCAGCAGCCCGGGGCCAAGCGGGAGGGCCGACGAGCAGTACTTC. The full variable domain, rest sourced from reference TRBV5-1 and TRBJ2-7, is KAGVTQTPRYLIKTRGQQVTLSCSPISGHRSVSWYQQTPGQGLQFLFEYFSETQRNKGNFPGRFSGRQFSNSRSEMNVSTLELGDSALYLCASSPGPSGRADEQYFGPGTRLTVT.

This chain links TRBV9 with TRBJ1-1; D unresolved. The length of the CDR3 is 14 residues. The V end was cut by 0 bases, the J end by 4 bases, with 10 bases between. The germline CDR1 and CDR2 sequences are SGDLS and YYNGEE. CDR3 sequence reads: CASSVAVRSTEAFF. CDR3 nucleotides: TGTGCCAGCAGCGTAGCAGTCAGATCCACTGAAGCTTTCTTT.

CDR3: CASSGWGQGTTEAFF. CDR3 nucleotides: TGTGCCAGCAGCGGATGGGGCCAGGGGACCACTGAAGCTTTCTTT. This sequence joins TRBV9 and TRBJ1-1, with a weak D call TRBD1 (6 bases). Looked up from germline, CDR1 is SGDLS and CDR2 is YYNGEE. V lost 3 bases, J lost 4 bases, and 16 bases lay in between. CDR3 length equals 15 residues.

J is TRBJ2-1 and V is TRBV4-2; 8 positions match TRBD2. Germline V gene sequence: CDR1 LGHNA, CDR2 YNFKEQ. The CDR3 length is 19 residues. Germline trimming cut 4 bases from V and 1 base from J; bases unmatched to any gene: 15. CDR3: CASSPKPSGSGISYNEQFF. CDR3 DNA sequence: TGTGCCAGCAGCCCAAAACCAAGCGGGAGTGGGATTTCCTACAATGAGCAGTTCTTC.

This chain's CDR3 is CASSLRNNPYEQYF. DNA for the CDR3: TGTGCCAGCAGTTTGCGGAACAATCCCTACGAGCAGTACTTC. This chain joins TRBV27 and TRBJ2-7; no firm D call. The germline V and J ends were trimmed by 3 bases and 2 bases, with 11 bases remaining between them. CDR1 and CDR2 (germline): MNHEY, SMNVEV (reference sequence). The CDR3 is 14 residues long.

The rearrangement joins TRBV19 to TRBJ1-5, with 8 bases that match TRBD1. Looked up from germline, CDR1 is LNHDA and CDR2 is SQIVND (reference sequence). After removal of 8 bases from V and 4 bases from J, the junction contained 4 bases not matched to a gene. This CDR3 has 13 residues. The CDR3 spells CASEDRANQPQHF. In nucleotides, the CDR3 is TGTGCCAGTGAGGACAGGGCGAATCAGCCCCAGCATTTT.

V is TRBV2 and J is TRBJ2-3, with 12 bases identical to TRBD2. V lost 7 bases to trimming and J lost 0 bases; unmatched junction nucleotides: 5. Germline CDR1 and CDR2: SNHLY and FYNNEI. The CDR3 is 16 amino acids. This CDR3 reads CASIGLAGYSTDTQYF. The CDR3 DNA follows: TGTGCCAGCATCGGACTAGCGGGATACAGCACAGATACGCAGTATTTT.

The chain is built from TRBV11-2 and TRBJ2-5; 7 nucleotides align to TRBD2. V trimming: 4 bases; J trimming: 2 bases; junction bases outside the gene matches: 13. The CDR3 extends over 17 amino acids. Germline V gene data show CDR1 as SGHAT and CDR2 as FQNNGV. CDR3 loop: CASSSSGWEGGQETQYF. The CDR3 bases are TGTGCCAGCAGCTCCTCTGGTTGGGAGGGTGGACAAGAGACCCAGTACTTC.

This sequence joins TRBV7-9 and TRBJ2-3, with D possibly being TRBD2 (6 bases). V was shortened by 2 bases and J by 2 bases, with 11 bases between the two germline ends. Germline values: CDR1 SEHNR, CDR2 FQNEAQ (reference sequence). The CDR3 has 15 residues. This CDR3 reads CASSLRGGPTDTQYF. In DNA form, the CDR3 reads TGTGCCAGCAGCTTACGGGGAGGCCCCACAGATACGCAGTATTTT.